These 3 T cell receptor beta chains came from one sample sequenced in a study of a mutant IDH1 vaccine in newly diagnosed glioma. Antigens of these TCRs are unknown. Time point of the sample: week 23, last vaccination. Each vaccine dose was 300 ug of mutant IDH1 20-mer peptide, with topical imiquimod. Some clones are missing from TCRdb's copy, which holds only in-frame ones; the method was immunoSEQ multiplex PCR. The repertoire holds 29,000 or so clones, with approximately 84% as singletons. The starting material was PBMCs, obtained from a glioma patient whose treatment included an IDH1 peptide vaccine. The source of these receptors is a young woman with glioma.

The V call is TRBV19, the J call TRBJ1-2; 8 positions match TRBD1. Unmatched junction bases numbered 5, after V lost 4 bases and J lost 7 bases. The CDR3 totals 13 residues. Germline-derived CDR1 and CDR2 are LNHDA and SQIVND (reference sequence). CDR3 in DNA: TGTGCCAGTAGTAGGCAGGGGGCGAGTGGCTACACCTTC. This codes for CASSRQGASGYTF.

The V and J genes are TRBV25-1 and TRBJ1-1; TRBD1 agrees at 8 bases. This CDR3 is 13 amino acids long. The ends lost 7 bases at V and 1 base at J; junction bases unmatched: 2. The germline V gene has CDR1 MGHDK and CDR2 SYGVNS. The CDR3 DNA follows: TGTGCCAGCACCGGACAGGGGAACACTGAAGCTTTCTTT. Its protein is CASTGQGNTEAFF. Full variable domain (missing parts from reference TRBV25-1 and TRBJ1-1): EADIYQTPRYLVIGTGKKITLECSQTMGHDKMYWYQQDPGMELHLIHYSYGVNSTEKGDLSSESTVSRIRTEHFPLTLESARPSHTSQYLCASTGQGNTEAFFGQGTRLTVV.

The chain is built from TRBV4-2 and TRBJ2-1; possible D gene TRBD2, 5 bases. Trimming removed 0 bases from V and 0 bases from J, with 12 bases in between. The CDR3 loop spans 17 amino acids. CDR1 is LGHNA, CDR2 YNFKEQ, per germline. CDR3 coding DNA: TGTGCCAGCAGCCAAGACCCGGACTTTAACTCCTACAATGAGCAGTTCTTC. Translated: CASSQDPDFNSYNEQFF.